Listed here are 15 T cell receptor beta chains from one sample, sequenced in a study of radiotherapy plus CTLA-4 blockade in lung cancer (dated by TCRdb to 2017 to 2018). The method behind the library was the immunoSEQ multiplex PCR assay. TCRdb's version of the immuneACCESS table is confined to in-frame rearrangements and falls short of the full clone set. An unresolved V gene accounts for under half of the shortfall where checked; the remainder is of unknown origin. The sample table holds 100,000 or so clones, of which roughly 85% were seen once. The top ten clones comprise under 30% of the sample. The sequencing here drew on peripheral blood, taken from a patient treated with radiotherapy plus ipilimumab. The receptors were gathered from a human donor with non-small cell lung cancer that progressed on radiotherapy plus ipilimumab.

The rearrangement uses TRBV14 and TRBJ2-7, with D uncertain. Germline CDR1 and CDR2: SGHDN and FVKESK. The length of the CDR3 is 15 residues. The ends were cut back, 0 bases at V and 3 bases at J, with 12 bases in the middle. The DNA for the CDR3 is TGTGCCAGCAGCCAAGATACCAAGAACTACTACGAGCAGTACTTC. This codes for CASSQDTKNYYEQYF.

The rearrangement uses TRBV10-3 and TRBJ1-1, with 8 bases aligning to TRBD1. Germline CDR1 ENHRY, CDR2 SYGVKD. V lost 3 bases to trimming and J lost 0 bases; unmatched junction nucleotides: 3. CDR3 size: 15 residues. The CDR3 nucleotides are TGTGCCATCAGTGAAAGGACAGGGATGAACACTGAAGCTTTCTTT. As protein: CAISERTGMNTEAFF.

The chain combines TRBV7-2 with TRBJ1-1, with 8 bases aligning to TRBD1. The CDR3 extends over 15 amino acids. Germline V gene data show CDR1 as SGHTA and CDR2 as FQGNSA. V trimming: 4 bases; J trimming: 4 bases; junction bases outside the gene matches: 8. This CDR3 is CASSSLGQGGTEAFF. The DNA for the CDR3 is TGTGCCAGCAGCTCCCTCGGACAGGGAGGCACTGAAGCTTTCTTT.

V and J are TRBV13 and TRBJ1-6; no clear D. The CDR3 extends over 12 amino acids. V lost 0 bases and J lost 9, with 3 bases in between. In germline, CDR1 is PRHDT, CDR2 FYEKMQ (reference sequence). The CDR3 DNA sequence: TGTGCCAGCAGCTTAGGTCGTTCACCCCTCCACTTT. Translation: CASSLGRSPLHF.

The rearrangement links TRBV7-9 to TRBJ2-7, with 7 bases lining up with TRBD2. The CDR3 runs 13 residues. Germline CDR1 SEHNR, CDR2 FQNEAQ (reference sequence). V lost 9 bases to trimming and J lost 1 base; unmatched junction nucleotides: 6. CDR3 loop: CASTSALSYEQYF. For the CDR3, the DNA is TGTGCCAGTACTAGCGCTTTATCCTACGAGCAGTACTTC.

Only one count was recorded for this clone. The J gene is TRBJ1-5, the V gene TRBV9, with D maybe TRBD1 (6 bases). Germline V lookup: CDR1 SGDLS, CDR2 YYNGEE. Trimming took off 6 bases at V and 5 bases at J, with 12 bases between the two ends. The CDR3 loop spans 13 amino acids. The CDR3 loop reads CASTPRGDQPQHF. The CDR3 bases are TGTGCCAGCACCCCAAGGGGGGATCAGCCCCAGCATTTT.

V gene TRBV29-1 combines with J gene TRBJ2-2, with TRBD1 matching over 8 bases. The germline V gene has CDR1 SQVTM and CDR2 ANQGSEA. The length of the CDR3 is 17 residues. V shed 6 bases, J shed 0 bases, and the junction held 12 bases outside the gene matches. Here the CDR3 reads CSVRWTRQGTNTGELFF. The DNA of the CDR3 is TGCAGCGTCCGATGGACTCGACAGGGGACGAACACCGGGGAGCTGTTTTTT.

CDR3: CASSSQETQYF. The CDR3 DNA reads as TGTGCCAGCTCATCACAAGAGACCCAGTACTTC. V gene TRBV18 combines with J gene TRBJ2-5, with D unresolved. Trimming stripped 5 bases from V and 2 bases from J, with 3 bases between. Germline V CDR1 and CDR2: KGHSH, LQKENI. This CDR3 spans 11 amino acids.

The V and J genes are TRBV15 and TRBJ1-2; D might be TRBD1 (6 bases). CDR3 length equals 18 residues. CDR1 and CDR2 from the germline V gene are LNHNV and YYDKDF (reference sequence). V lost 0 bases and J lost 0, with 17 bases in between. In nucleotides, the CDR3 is TGTGCCACCAGCAGAGATCCTGCAGGGGATGCCCCTAACTATGGCTACACCTTC. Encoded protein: CATSRDPAGDAPNYGYTF.

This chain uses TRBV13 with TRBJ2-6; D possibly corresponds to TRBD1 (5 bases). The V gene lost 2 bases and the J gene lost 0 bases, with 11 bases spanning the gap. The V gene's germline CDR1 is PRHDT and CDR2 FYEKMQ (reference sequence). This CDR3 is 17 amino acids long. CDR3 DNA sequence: TGTGCCAGCAGCTTATTTGGGGCACTCTCTGGGGCCAACGTCCTGACTTTC. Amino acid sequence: CASSLFGALSGANVLTF.

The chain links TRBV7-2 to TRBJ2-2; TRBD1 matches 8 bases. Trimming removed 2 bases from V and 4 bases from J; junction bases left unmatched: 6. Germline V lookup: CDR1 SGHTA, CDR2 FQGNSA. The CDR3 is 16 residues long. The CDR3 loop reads CASSLWDRLSTGELFF. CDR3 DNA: TGTGCCAGCAGCTTATGGGACAGGTTGAGCACCGGGGAGCTGTTTTTT.

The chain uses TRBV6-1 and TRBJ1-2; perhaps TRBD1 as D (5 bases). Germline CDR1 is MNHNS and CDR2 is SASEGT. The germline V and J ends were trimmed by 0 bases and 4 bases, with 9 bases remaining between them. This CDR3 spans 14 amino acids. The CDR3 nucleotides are TGTGCCAGCAGTGAAGCGGGGGGTAGCTATGGCTACACCTTC. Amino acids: CASSEAGGSYGYTF.

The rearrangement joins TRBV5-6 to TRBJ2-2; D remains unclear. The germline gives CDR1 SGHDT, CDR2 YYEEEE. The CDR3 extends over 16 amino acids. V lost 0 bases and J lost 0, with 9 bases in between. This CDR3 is CASSLDSAANTGELFF. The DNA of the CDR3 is TGTGCCAGCAGCTTGGACTCAGCCGCGAACACCGGGGAGCTGTTTTTT.

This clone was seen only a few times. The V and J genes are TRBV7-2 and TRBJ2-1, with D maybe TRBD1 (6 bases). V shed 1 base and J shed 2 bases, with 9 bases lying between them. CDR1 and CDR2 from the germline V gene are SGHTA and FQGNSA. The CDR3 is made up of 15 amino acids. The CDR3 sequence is CASSLGGRAYNEQFF. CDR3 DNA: TGTGCCAGCAGCTTAGGGGGGCGAGCCTACAATGAGCAGTTCTTC.

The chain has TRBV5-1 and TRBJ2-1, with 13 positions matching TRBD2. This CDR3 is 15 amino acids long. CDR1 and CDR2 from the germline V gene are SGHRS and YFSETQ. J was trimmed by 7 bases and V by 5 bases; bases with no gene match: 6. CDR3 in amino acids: CASSWTSGSGNEQFF. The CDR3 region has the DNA TGCGCCAGCAGTTGGACTAGCGGGAGCGGTAATGAGCAGTTCTTC.